The clone carrying this T cell receptor beta chain was picked up a small number of times. The antigen is not known. Germline V gives CDR1 SGHTA, CDR2 FQGNSA. This CDR3 has 14 residues. V lost 5 bases and J 3 bases, leaving 13 bases between the germline ends. MiXCR, applied by TCRdb to the 5' RACE reads, yields one record per CDR3 protein. The data hold 250,000 to 300,000 distinct CDR3 sequences, with approximately 16% observed a single time. The data originate from a study of T-cell memory formation after mild COVID-19. Across the whole study: Largely, the TCR clusters proved donor specific.

Study findings and constraints: Clonal second-wave expansions that peaked on day 37 had unconfirmed SARS-CoV-2 specificity. While clones contracting from day 15 to 85 were balanced between CD4 and CD8, later expanders leaned CD4+.

The sequence was obtained from a man aged 18 to 30 who had mild COVID-19 (a few samples of this study predate the infection). Cell type and time point are not known. Material: PBMCs or a T cell subset sorted from them (not recorded which). The V and J genes are TRBV7-2 and TRBJ1-1; D might be TRBD1 (5 bases). The DNA for the CDR3 is TGTGCCAGCAGCCTCTCGGACACCCACACTGAAGCTTTCTTT. Protein product: CASSLSDTHTEAFF.